One sample yielded the 22 T cell receptor beta chains listed below, sequenced in a study of blood T cell repertoires in COVID-19. Profiling relied on immunoSEQ multiplex PCR, and the TCRdb table lists in-frame clones only, not all of them. The sample yields fewer than 700,000 clones, roughly 91% seen once. Sequencing was done on a sample of peripheral blood. The receptors originated from a woman in her 50s with COVID-19, enrolled during active disease.

About this clone: The sample carries other DNA sequences with the same CDR3. The V and J genes are TRBV28 and TRBJ1-1; the match to TRBD1 covers 7 bases. The CDR3 covers 14 residues. The J segment lost 0 bases and the V segment lost 5 bases, leaving 3 bases of the junction unmatched. From germline, CDR1 is MDHEN and CDR2 SYDVKM. CDR3 in amino acids: CASSPGGMNTEAFF. The CDR3 DNA is TGTGCCAGCAGTCCAGGGGGAATGAACACTGAAGCTTTCTTT.

The V gene is TRBV12-5, the J gene TRBJ2-1; no definite D call. From germline, CDR1 is LGHNT and CDR2 FRNRAP. V was shortened by 4 bases and J by 8 bases, with 6 bases between the two germline ends. This CDR3 comprises 11 residues. CDR3 in DNA: TGTGCTAGTGGTTCTCGGGATGAGCAGTTCTTC. It codes for CASGSRDEQFF.

This clone was observed a single time. The V call is TRBV24-1, the J call TRBJ2-7; D is perhaps TRBD1 (5 bases). V was pared by 4 bases and J by 6 bases, with 9 bases between. The CDR3 extends over 12 amino acids. The germline CDR1 and CDR2 sequences are KGHDR and SFDVKD. CDR3 in amino acids: CATSDLRGEQYF. CDR3 bases: TGTGCCACCAGTGACCTAAGGGGCGAGCAGTACTTC.

The chain uses TRBV18 and TRBJ1-1, with a tentative D call TRBD1 (5 bases). Germline assignment: CDR1 KGHSH and CDR2 LQKENI. Trimming removed 4 bases at V and 3 bases at J, with 9 bases between. The CDR3 spans 13 residues. The CDR3, as DNA: TGTGCCAGCTCACAGGGGATGGACACTGAAGCTTTCTTT. Translating gives CASSQGMDTEAFF.

This chain links TRBV6-5 with TRBJ2-5, with TRBD2 identical over 11 bases. This CDR3 spans 16 amino acids. Germline V CDR1 and CDR2: MNHEY, SVGAGI. V trimming: 4 bases; J trimming: 4 bases; junction bases outside the gene matches: 8. The CDR3 DNA is TGTGCCAGCAGTTCCGGACTAGCGGGTATAGTAGAGACCCAGTACTTC. This translates into CASSSGLAGIVETQYF.

The DNA of the CDR3 is TGTGCCAGCAGTTTGAGGGGGCGATATGAAAAACTGTTTTTT. The encoded protein is CASSLRGRYEKLFF. V usage is TRBV28 and J usage is TRBJ1-4, with 7 bases that match TRBD1. The CDR3 is 14 amino acids. The germline V gene has CDR1 MDHEN and CDR2 SYDVKM. V was clipped by 3 bases and J by 6 bases; unmatched bases: 4. The whole variable domain, filled in from reference TRBV28 and TRBJ1-4, reads DVKVTQSSRYLVKRTGEKVFLECVQDMDHENMFWYRQDPGLGLRLIYFSYDVKMKEKGDIPEGYSVSREKKERFSLILESASTNQTSMYLCASSLRGRYEKLFFGSGTQLSVL.

V usage is TRBV6-6 and J usage is TRBJ1-6, with a possible D match to TRBD1 (6 bases). V was clipped by 5 bases and J by 7 bases, with 15 bases between them. CDR3 length: 15 residues. The germline V gene encodes CDR1 MNHNY and CDR2 SVGAGI (reference sequence). CDR3 in DNA: TGTGCCAGCAGTCCCCCGGGGGGCAAAAATTCACCCCTCCACTTT. Encoded protein: CASSPPGGKNSPLHF.

V and J are TRBV2 and TRBJ1-1, with D possibly matching TRBD1 (5 bases). V lost 3 bases and J lost 1, with 9 bases in between. The germline gives CDR1 SNHLY, CDR2 FYNNEI. The CDR3 loop spans 14 amino acids. CDR3 protein: CASSDEQANTEAFF. CDR3 bases: TGTGCCAGCAGTGACGAACAGGCGAACACTGAAGCTTTCTTT.

The chain is built from TRBV11-3 and TRBJ2-7, with D possibly TRBD2 on 5 matching bases. Germline V gives CDR1 SGHNT, CDR2 YENEEA. Trimming removed 5 bases at V and 6 bases at J, with 14 bases between. CDR3 length: 13 amino acids. CDR3 coding DNA: TGTGCCAGCAGCCTTTCCCACGCGGGCGAGCAGTACTTC. It specifies CASSLSHAGEQYF.

This chain joins TRBV7-9 and TRBJ2-1; D might be TRBD1 (6 bases). Trimming stripped 5 bases from V and 7 bases from J, with 15 bases between. This CDR3 is 14 amino acids long. Germline CDR1 reads SEHNR; CDR2 reads FQNEAQ (reference sequence). The CDR3 region has the DNA TGTGCCAGCAGCCCAACAGGGTCGGGAAATGAGCAGTTCTTC. Protein product: CASSPTGSGNEQFF.

The rearrangement uses TRBV7-2 and TRBJ2-3; D not resolved. The CDR3 is 12 residues long. Looked up from germline, CDR1 is SGHTA and CDR2 is FQGNSA. Between the trimmed V and J ends, which lost 5 bases and 2 bases, there was a span of 5 bases. Here the CDR3 DNA reads TGTGCCAGCAGCCCTATCACAGATACGCAGTATTTT. It specifies CASSPITDTQYF.

This chain connects TRBV5-1 to TRBJ1-1; maybe TRBD1 (5 bases). V shed 4 bases and J shed 4 bases, with 14 bases lying between them. CDR1 and CDR2 from the germline V gene are SGHRS and YFSETQ. This CDR3 has 14 amino acids. CDR3 sequence (DNA): TGCGCCAGCAGCCCCTTCCTGGGGGGCACTGAAGCTTTCTTT. As protein: CASSPFLGGTEAFF.

V is TRBV28 and J is TRBJ1-1, with D possibly being TRBD1 (6 bases). The V end was cut by 5 bases, the J end by 4 bases, with 17 bases between. Germline values: CDR1 MDHEN, CDR2 SYDVKM. The CDR3 is 15 amino acids. CDR3 sequence reads: CASSRSGHRGTEAFF. For the CDR3, the DNA is TGTGCCAGCAGTAGGTCGGGACATCGGGGCACTGAAGCTTTCTTT.

The chain has TRBV5-1 and TRBJ2-2, with 7 bases lining up with TRBD1. Germline V gene data show CDR1 as SGHRS and CDR2 as YFSETQ. The CDR3 is made up of 17 amino acids. V lost 4 bases to trimming and J lost 2 bases; unmatched junction nucleotides: 11. The DNA for the CDR3 is TGCGCCAGCAGCCCCGGGACAGTTGGATTTAACACCGGGGAGCTGTTTTTT. Translation: CASSPGTVGFNTGELFF.

This clone was seen a handful of times. V and J are TRBV6-5 and TRBJ2-7, with 9 positions matching TRBD2. Trimming took 6 bases from V and 2 from J; bases not matched to a gene: 5. There are 14 residues in the CDR3. Germline CDR1 is MNHEY and CDR2 is SVGAGI. The CDR3 is CASRLTSGTYEQYF. The CDR3 nucleotides are TGTGCCAGCAGACTGACTAGCGGTACCTACGAGCAGTACTTC.

This clone has just one count. V usage is TRBV11-2 and J usage is TRBJ2-7; tentatively, D is TRBD2 (6 bases). Germline V CDR1 and CDR2: SGHAT, FQNNGV. The CDR3 consists of 13 residues. Trimming removed 5 bases at V and 3 bases at J, with 11 bases between. The CDR3 bases are TGTGCCAGCAGCCCGGGACTTTTCTACGAGCAGTACTTC. Its protein product is CASSPGLFYEQYF.

The V gene is TRBV4-2, the J gene TRBJ1-4; D is possibly TRBD1 (5 bases). This CDR3 region has 15 residues. V lost 1 base and J lost 7, with 13 bases in between. The germline V gene has CDR1 LGHNA and CDR2 YNFKEQ. The CDR3 is CASSQVGTGSEKLFF. Written as DNA, the CDR3 is TGTGCCAGCAGCCAAGTAGGAACAGGTAGTGAAAAACTGTTTTTT.

The chain employs TRBV6-4 and TRBJ1-1; D not certain. Germline CDR1 MRHNA, CDR2 SNTAGT. V lost 9 bases to trimming and J lost 1 base, with 6 bases between them. The CDR3 spans 11 residues. For the CDR3, the DNA is TGTGCCAGAACGGGGAACACTGAAGCTTTCTTT. It codes for CARTGNTEAFF.

This clone has just one count. The rearrangement joins TRBV24-1 to TRBJ1-1; maybe TRBD1 (6 bases). Germline lookup yields CDR1 KGHDR and CDR2 SFDVKD. This CDR3 comprises 14 residues. V was clipped by 4 bases and J by 7 bases, with 15 bases between them. Written as DNA, the CDR3 is TGTGCCACCAGTGAAGGGGGGGCGCAGGATGAAGCTTTCTTT. Amino acids: CATSEGGAQDEAFF.

This chain uses TRBV12-3 or TRBV12-4 with TRBJ2-7; D gene unclear. The CDR3 consists of 12 residues. Trimming took off 6 bases at V and 5 bases at J, with 11 bases between the two ends. The CDR3 reads CASSYPRDEQYF. The CDR3 bases are TGTGCCAGCAGCTACCCCCGGGACGAGCAGTACTTC.

This chain links TRBV3-1 (or the pseudogene TRBV3-2) with TRBJ2-3; D might be TRBD2 (6 bases). The CDR3 spans 13 residues. Germline loops: CDR1 LGHDT, CDR2 YNNKEL (reference sequence). V lost 1 base and J 14 bases, leaving 16 bases between the germline ends. In DNA form, the CDR3 reads TGTGCCAGCAGCCAAGGGGACTGGGGCCCGGGGTATTTT. Translated: CASSQGDWGPGYF.

The V call is TRBV11-2, the J call TRBJ2-5, with D possibly matching TRBD1 (7 bases). The V gene lost 5 bases and the J gene lost 5 bases, with 21 bases spanning the gap. The CDR3 contains 16 residues. Germline assignment: CDR1 SGHAT and CDR2 FQNNGV. The CDR3 loop reads CASSLGGDRARETQYF. The CDR3 DNA is TGTGCCAGCAGCCTCGGGGGTGACAGGGCGAGGGAGACCCAGTACTTC.